This T cell receptor (beta chain) was retrieved from a study of OX40 agonist ivuxolimab in advanced cancers. Background on the whole study: The costimulatory receptor OX40 (CD134) was targeted by ivuxolimab, a fully human IgG2 agonistic monoclonal antibody. Intravenous ivuxolimab was administered to patients every 2 weeks at six dose levels: 0.01, 0.1, 0.3, 1.5, 3 and 10 mg/kg. Of the 50 to 55 dose-escalation patients, hepatocellular carcinoma was present in about 20, melanoma in around 15, renal cell carcinoma in 9 and head and neck cancer in 9. A male proportion of under 85% and a mean age of approximately 62 years, ranging from 23 to 79, were recorded for the dose-escalation cohort. Prior anti-PD-1, anti-PD-L1 or anti-CTLA-4 therapy was permitted, and checkpoint inhibitors had been received by 30% to 40% of dose-escalation patients. Partial responses occurred in three dose-escalation patients: two with cutaneous melanoma and one with hepatocellular carcinoma. The point of sequencing TCRbeta in the periphery was to test whether ivuxolimab changed TCR sequence diversity and drove clonal T-cell expansion. The paper covers the monotherapy dose-escalation part of the phase I ivuxolimab trial, which included N ≈ 57 patients.

Notes on this clone: It lacks a known antigen. No much larger clone exists at a distance of one base, and base qualities are not known. Other DNA sequences of this sample code for an identical CDR3.

Points the paper makes about the study in general: Low levels of normalized T-cell clonal expansion were also seen in some nonresponding patients. At doses of 0.1 to 3.0 mg/kg, clonal expansion of both CD4+ and CD8+ blood T cells was observed from baseline to week 6. The antigen specificity of the clonally expanded peripheral T cells was not determined. In the 0.1-3.0 mg/kg groups, partial responders were among the patients with the lowest normalized peripheral clonal expansion, particularly in CD8+ T cells. On average, CD8+ T cells showed more expanded clones than CD4+ T cells after ivuxolimab.

Patients with autoimmune disease history or receiving systemic immunosuppression were excluded from the trial. Peripheral blood for TCR sequencing was collected from all dose cohorts at baseline, on cycle 4 day 1, and on cycle 7 day 1. Samples were obtained from an open-label, multicenter, first-in-human phase I dose-escalation trial of ivuxolimab. Adults with locally advanced or metastatic melanoma, renal cell carcinoma, hepatocellular carcinoma or head and neck squamous cell carcinoma were enrolled in the trial. Before TCR sequencing, CD4+ and CD8+ T cells were separately sorted from peripheral blood. CDR3 length: 13 amino acids, cysteine to phenylalanine. The DNA shown is the 39-base CDR3, in frame from base 1. The germline V gene yields SNHLY for CDR1 and FYNNEI for CDR2. V was cut back by 3 bases and J by 7 bases, leaving a gap of 12 bases between them. Genomic DNA was isolated from the sorted cells so that the TCRbeta CDR3 region could be sequenced. The immunoSEQ Assay was used to sequence the TCRbeta CDR3 regions. Held by TCRdb, this immuneACCESS table contains in-frame sequences only and omits some clones. Under half of the omission traces to an unresolved V gene where checked; the cause of the rest is unknown. Counted in this sample were more than 80,000 clones; over 75% of them appeared once. About 0.48% of the sample lies in the top ten.

The sample in question was CD4+ or CD8+ T cells sorted from blood, obtained in a trial of the OX40 agonist ivuxolimab. The V and J genes are TRBV2 and TRBJ2-5; too little of a D gene remains to name it. The sequence was obtained from an adult with an advanced solid tumor such as melanoma, head and neck, liver or kidney cancer. The CDR3 here reads CASSEGTSGTQYF. In nucleotide form, the sequence is TGTGCCAGCAGTGAGGGCACCTCGGGGACCCAGTACTTC.